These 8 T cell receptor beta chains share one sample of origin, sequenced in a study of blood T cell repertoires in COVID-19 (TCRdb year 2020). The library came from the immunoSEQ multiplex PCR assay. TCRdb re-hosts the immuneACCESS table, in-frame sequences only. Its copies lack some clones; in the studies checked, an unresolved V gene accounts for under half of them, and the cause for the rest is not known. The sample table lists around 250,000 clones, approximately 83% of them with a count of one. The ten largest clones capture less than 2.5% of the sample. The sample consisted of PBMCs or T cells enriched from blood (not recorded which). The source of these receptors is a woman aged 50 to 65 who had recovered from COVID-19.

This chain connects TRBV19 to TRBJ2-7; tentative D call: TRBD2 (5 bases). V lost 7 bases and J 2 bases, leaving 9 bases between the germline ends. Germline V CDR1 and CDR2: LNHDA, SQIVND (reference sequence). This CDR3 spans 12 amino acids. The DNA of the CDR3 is TGTGCCAGTACGTCGACTACCTACGAGCAGTACTTC. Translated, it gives CASTSTTYEQYF.

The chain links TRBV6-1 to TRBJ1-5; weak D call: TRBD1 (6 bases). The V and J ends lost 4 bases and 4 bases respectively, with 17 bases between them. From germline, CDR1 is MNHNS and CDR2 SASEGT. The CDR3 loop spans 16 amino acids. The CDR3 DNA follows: TGTGCCAGCAGTGCGCTTACCGGGACAATGAATCAGCCCCAGCATTTT. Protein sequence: CASSALTGTMNQPQHF.

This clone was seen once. The DNA of the CDR3 is TGTGCCAGCAGACAGGGGGCGTTTCAGCCCCAGCATTTT. Translated, it gives CASRQGAFQPQHF. V usage is TRBV28 and J usage is TRBJ1-5, with 9 bases that match TRBD1. CDR1 and CDR2 from the germline V gene are MDHEN and SYDVKM. The CDR3 contains 13 residues. The ends lost 6 bases at V and 6 bases at J; junction bases unmatched: 3.

Written as DNA, the CDR3 is TGTGCCAGCAGCCCCAGAGGAACGGGACAGGGCTATGGCTACACCTTC. This sequence encodes CASSPRGTGQGYGYTF. J is TRBJ1-2 and V is TRBV9; 9 bases agree with TRBD1. Germline CDR1 reads SGDLS; CDR2 reads YYNGEE. Losses at the gene ends were 4 bases for V and 4 bases for J; bases not matched to a gene: 11. This CDR3 has 16 amino acids. The full variable domain, rest sourced from reference TRBV9 and TRBJ1-2, is DSGVTQTPKHLITATGQRVTLRCSPRSGDLSVYWYQQSLDQGLQFLIQYYNGEERAKGNILERFSAQQFPDLHSELNLSSLELGDSALYFCASSPRGTGQGYGYTFGSGTRLTVV.

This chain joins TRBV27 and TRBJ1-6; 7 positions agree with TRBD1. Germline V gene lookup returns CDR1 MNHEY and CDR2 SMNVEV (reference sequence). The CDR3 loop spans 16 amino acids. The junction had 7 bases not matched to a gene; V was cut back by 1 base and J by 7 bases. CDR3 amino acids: CASSLLLRDSNSPLHF. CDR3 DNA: TGTGCCAGCAGTTTATTGCTACGGGACAGCAATTCACCCCTCCACTTT.

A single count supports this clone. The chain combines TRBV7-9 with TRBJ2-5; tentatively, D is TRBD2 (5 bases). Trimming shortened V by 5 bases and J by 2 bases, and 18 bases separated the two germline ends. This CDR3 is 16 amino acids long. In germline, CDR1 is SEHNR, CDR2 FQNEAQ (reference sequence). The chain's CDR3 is CASSPWVSRGQETQYF. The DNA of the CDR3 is TGTGCCAGCAGCCCCTGGGTCTCACGGGGTCAAGAGACCCAGTACTTC.

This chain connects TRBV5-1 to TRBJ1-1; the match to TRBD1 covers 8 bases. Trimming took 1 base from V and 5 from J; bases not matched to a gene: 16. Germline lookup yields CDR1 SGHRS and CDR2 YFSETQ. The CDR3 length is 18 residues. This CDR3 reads CASSLPLDRDRVGTEAFF. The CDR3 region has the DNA TGCGCCAGCAGCTTGCCACTGGACAGGGACAGAGTTGGGACTGAAGCTTTCTTT.

The CDR3: CASSPDRENTEAFF. The CDR3 region has the DNA TGTGCCAGCAGCCCAGACAGGGAGAACACTGAAGCTTTCTTT. The chain joins TRBV7-2 to TRBJ1-1, with 7 bases aligning to TRBD1. V lost 5 bases to trimming and J lost 1 base; unmatched junction nucleotides: 4. CDR1 is SGHTA, CDR2 FQGNSA, per germline. The CDR3 covers 14 residues.